Each of the 10 T cell receptor beta chains below was sequenced from the same sample in a study of Graves' ophthalmopathy and Graves' hyperthyroidism. As the template, RNA transcripts were used to amplify TCR beta CDR3 regions. HTBI primers were used in a first-round RT-PCR, which preceded a second-round multiplex PCR. TCRdb redid the calling of the multiplex PCR reads with MiXCR, one entry per CDR3 protein. The data contain more than 300,000 distinct CDR3 sequences, about 15% of them seen just once; the ten biggest clones take up 2.4%. Sequencing was performed on peripheral blood. These receptors were obtained from an adult woman with stable Graves' hyperthyroidism.

The gene calls are TRBV11-2 and TRBJ2-7, with 12 bases matching TRBD2. This CDR3 contains 16 residues. The J segment lost 4 bases and the V segment lost 3 bases, leaving 7 bases of the junction unmatched. Germline CDR1 reads SGHAT; CDR2 reads FQNNGV. CDR3 protein: CASSFRGGLAGYEQYF. The CDR3 region has the DNA TGTGCCAGCAGCTTTCGGGGCGGACTAGCGGGGTACGAGCAGTACTTC.

Many counts were recorded for this clonotype. The V gene is TRBV28, the J gene TRBJ2-7; D perhaps matches TRBD2 (7 bases). V lost 6 bases, J lost 7 bases, and 22 bases lay in between. CDR3 length: 15 residues. Germline loops: CDR1 MDHEN, CDR2 SYDVKM. As DNA, the CDR3 is TGTGCCAGCAGCAACGCCCGGAGAGGGGGGGAGGAGCAGTACTTC. It yields the protein CASSNARRGGEEQYF.

This clonotype was found many times. V is TRBV7-2 and J is TRBJ2-2; TRBD2 matches 7 bases. Losses at the gene ends were 0 bases for V and 2 bases for J; bases not matched to a gene: 3. The CDR3 is 16 amino acids. Germline assignment: CDR1 SGHTA and CDR2 FQGNSA. CDR3 in amino acids: CASSLAGGRNTGELFF. CDR3 nucleotide sequence: TGTGCCAGCAGCTTAGCAGGCGGGAGAAACACCGGGGAGCTGTTTTTT.

There are many counts of this clonotype. CDR3 DNA: TGCAGTGCTAGACAAGTAGGACAAGCAAACTATGGCTACACCTTC. This sequence encodes CSARQVGQANYGYTF. The V gene is TRBV20-1, the J gene TRBJ1-2, with D possibly matching TRBD1 (5 bases). The V end was cut by 2 bases, the J end by 2 bases, with 15 bases between. CDR3 length: 15 residues. CDR1 DFQATT and CDR2 SNEGSKA come from the germline V gene (reference sequence).

Ten or more counts support this clonotype. The genes are TRBV6-2 or TRBV6-3 and TRBJ2-7, with TRBD2 matching 7 bases. The CDR3 runs to 17 residues. Germline assignment: CDR1 MNHEY and CDR2 SVGEGT. V was clipped by 5 bases and J by 0 bases; unmatched bases: 13. The CDR3 DNA reads TGTGCCAGCAGTGGGAGGGATTATTGGAACTTCTCCTACGAGCAGTACTTC. Its translation is CASSGRDYWNFSYEQYF.

This clonotype was seen many times. This could be a read error, since a much larger clone is one nucleotide away. The V call is TRBV2, the J call TRBJ2-5; D not resolved. Germline CDR1 is SNHLY and CDR2 is FYNNEI. This CDR3 region has 15 residues. The CDR3: CASSERMRYEEIQYF. CDR3 DNA sequence: TGTGCCAGCAGTGAAAGGATGCGCTATGAAGAGATCCAGTACTTC.

This clonotype was observed at least ten times. The CDR3 sequence: CASSLVGQSTGNTIYF. The CDR3 DNA is TGTGCCAGCAGCTTAGTGGGGCAATCAACAGGAAACACCATATATTTT. The chain has TRBV11-2 and TRBJ1-3, with a tentative D call TRBD1 (5 bases). Trimming took off 1 base at V and 4 bases at J, with 14 bases between the two ends. The CDR3 contains 16 residues. The germline V gene encodes CDR1 SGHAT and CDR2 FQNNGV.

The sample holds many counts of this clonotype. The rearrangement links TRBV2 to TRBJ2-1, with 11 nucleotides matching TRBD2. The J segment lost 7 bases and the V segment lost 7 bases, leaving 9 bases of the junction unmatched. The germline V gene has CDR1 SNHLY and CDR2 FYNNEI. CDR3 size: 15 residues. CDR3 amino acids: CASNRLAGLENEQFF. The CDR3 nucleotides are TGTGCCAGCAACCGACTAGCGGGATTAGAGAATGAGCAGTTCTTC. Based on the CDR3 plus reference TRBV2 and TRBJ2-1, the full variable domain is EPEVTQTPSHQVTQMGQEVILRCVPISNHLYFYWYRQILGQKVEFLVSFYNNEISEKSEIFDDQFSVERPDGSNFTLKIRSTKLEDSAMYFCASNRLAGLENEQFFGPGTRLTVL.

This clonotype has a count of ten or more. The V and J genes are TRBV6-1 and TRBJ1-2; 9 positions agree with TRBD1. Germline V CDR1 and CDR2: MNHNS, SASEGT. The trim removed 6 bases at V and 7 bases at J, leaving 9 bases unmatched. The length of the CDR3 is 14 residues. CDR3 in amino acids: CASSRQGESAGYTF. The CDR3 DNA sequence: TGTGCCAGCAGCCGACAGGGGGAGTCTGCTGGCTACACCTTC.

Ten or more counts support this clonotype. The chain combines TRBV5-4 with TRBJ2-7, with D possibly matching TRBD1 (6 bases). This CDR3 spans 15 amino acids. CDR1 and CDR2 (germline): SGHNT, YYREEE (reference sequence). V lost 1 base to trimming and J lost 3 bases, with 14 bases between them. The chain's CDR3 is CASSLSRGSSYEQYF. The CDR3 bases are TGTGCCAGCAGCTTGAGCAGGGGAAGTAGCTACGAGCAGTACTTC.